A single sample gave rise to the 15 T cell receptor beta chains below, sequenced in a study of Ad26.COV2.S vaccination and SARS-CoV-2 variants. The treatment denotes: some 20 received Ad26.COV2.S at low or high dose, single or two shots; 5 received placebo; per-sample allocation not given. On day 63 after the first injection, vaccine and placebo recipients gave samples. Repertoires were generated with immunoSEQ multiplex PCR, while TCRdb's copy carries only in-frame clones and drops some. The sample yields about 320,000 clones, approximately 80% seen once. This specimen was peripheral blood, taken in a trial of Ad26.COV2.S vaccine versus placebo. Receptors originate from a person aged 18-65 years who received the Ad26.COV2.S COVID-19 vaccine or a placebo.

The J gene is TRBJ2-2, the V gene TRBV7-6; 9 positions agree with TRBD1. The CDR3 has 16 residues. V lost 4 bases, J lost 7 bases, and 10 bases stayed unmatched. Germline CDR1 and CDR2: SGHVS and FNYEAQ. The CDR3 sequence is CASSSLRTGEGGELFF. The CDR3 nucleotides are TGTGCCAGCAGCTCCCTAAGGACAGGGGAAGGCGGGGAGCTGTTTTTT.

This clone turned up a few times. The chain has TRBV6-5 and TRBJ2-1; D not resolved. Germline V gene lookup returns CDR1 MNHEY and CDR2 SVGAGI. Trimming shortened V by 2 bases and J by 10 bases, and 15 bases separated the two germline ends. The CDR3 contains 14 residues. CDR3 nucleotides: TGTGCCAGCAGTTACGAGAAGGGCCCCGGGGAGCAGTTCTTC. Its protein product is CASSYEKGPGEQFF.

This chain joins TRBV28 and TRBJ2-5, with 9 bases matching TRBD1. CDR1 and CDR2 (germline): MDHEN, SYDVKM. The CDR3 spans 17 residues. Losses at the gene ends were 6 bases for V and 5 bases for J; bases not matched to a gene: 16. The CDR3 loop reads CASSKLRDRAKGETQYF. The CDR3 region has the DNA TGTGCCAGCAGCAAATTACGGGACAGGGCCAAAGGGGAGACCCAGTACTTC.

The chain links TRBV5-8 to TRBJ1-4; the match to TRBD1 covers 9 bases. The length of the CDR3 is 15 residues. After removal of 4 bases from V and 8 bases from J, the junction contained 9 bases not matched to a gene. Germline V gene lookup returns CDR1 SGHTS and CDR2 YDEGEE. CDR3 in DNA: TGTGCCAGCAGCCCCCGGGACAGGGTGGGAGAAAAACTGTTTTTT. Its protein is CASSPRDRVGEKLFF.

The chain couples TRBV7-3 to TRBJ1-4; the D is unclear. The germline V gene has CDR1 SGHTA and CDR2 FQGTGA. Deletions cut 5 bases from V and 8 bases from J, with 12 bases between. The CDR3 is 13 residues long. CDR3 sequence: CASSRGDSEKLFF. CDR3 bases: TGTGCCAGCAGCCGAGGTGACTCCGAAAAACTGTTTTTT.

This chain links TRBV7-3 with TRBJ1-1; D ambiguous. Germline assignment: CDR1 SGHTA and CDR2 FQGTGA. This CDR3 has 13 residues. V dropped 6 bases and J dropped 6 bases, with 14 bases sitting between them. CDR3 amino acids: CASSLTPEAEAFF. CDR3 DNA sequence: TGTGCCAGCAGTCTAACGCCGGAGGCTGAAGCTTTCTTT.

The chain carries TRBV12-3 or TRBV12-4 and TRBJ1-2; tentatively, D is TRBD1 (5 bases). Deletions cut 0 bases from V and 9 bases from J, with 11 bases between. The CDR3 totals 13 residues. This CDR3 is CASSLAAKGSYTF. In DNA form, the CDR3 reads TGTGCCAGCAGTTTAGCGGCGAAGGGGAGCTACACCTTC.

DNA for the CDR3: TGCGCCAGCAGCTTCGGGAACACTGAAGCTTTCTTT. Translated, it gives CASSFGNTEAFF. The chain has TRBV5-1 and TRBJ1-1; D not certain. The V gene lost 2 bases and the J gene lost 1 base, with 3 bases spanning the gap. Per the germline V gene, CDR1 is SGHRS and CDR2 is YFSETQ. CDR3 length: 12 amino acids.

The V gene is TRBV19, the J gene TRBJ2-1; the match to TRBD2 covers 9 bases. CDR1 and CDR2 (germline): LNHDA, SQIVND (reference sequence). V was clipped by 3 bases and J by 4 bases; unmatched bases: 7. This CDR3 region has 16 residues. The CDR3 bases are TGTGCCAGTAGTATCTGGCAGCGGGGGGCTTACAATGAGCAGTTCTTC. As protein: CASSIWQRGAYNEQFF.

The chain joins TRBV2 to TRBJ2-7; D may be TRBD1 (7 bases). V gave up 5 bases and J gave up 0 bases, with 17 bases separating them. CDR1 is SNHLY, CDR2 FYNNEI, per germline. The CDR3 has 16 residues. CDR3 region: CASSPWSGDSSYEQYF. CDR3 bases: TGTGCCAGCAGTCCCTGGTCGGGGGACAGCTCCTACGAGCAGTACTTC. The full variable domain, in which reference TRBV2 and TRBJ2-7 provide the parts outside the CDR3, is EPEVTQTPSHQVTQMGQEVILRCVPISNHLYFYWYRQILGQKVEFLVSFYNNEISEKSEIFDDQFSVERPDGSNFTLKIRSTKLEDSAMYFCASSPWSGDSSYEQYFGPGTRLTVT.

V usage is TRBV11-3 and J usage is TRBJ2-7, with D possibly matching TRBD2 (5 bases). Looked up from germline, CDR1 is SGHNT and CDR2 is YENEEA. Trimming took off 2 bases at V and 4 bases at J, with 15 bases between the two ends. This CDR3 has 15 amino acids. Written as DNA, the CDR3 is TGTGCCAGCAGCTTACGCTCAAACTCGGGGTACGAGCAGTACTTC. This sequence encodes CASSLRSNSGYEQYF.

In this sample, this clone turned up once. The CDR3 loop reads CASSLGVGVYYGYTF. The DNA for the CDR3 is TGTGCCAGCAGCTTGGGGGTCGGAGTATACTATGGCTACACCTTC. The chain couples TRBV7-2 to TRBJ1-2, with D possibly matching TRBD1 (5 bases). The V end lost 3 bases, the J end lost 3 bases, and 14 bases lay between the germline ends. This CDR3 comprises 15 residues. Looked up from germline, CDR1 is SGHTA and CDR2 is FQGNSA.

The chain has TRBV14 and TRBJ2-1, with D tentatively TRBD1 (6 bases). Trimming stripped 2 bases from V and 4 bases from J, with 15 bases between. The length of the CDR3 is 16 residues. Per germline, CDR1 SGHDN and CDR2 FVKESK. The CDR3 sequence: CASSQLRDTTYNEQFF. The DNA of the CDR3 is TGTGCCAGCAGCCAACTACGGGACACCACATACAATGAGCAGTTCTTC.

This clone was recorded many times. CDR3 DNA sequence: TGTGCCAGCAGCTTGGTGCCGACTGGGGGAGAGACCCAGTACTTC. Protein product: CASSLVPTGGETQYF. V is TRBV5-4 and J is TRBJ2-5; either TRBD1 or TRBD2 may fit D (5 bases each). Germline V lookup: CDR1 SGHNT, CDR2 YYREEE (reference sequence). V was pared by 0 bases and J by 4 bases, with 13 bases between. This CDR3 is built from 15 residues.

CDR3 protein: CASSLAEGAAFF. The CDR3 DNA reads TGTGCCAGCAGCTTAGCCGAAGGGGCAGCTTTCTTT. The chain links TRBV11-3 to TRBJ1-1, with D perhaps TRBD1 (5 bases). The V gene's germline CDR1 is SGHNT and CDR2 YENEEA. CDR3 length: 12 residues. Trimming took off 1 base at V and 10 bases at J, with 10 bases between the two ends.